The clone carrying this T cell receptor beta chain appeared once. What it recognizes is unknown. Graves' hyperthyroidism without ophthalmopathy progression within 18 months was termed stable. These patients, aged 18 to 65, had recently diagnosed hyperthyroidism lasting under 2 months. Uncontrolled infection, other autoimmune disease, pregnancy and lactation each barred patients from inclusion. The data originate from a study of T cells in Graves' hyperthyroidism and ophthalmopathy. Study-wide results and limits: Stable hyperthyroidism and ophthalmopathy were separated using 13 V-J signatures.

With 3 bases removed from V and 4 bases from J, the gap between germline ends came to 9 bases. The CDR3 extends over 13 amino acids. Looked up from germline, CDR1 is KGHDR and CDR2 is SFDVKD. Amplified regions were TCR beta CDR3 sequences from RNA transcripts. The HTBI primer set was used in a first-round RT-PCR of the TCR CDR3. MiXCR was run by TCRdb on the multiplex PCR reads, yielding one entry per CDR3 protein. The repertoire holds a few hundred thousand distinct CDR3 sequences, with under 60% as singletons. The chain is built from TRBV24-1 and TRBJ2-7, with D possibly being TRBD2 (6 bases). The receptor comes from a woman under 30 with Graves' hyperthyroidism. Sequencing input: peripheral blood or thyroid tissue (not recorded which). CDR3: CATSDASGYEQYF. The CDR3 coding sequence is TGTGCCACCAGTGATGCGAGCGGGTACGAGCAGTACTTC.